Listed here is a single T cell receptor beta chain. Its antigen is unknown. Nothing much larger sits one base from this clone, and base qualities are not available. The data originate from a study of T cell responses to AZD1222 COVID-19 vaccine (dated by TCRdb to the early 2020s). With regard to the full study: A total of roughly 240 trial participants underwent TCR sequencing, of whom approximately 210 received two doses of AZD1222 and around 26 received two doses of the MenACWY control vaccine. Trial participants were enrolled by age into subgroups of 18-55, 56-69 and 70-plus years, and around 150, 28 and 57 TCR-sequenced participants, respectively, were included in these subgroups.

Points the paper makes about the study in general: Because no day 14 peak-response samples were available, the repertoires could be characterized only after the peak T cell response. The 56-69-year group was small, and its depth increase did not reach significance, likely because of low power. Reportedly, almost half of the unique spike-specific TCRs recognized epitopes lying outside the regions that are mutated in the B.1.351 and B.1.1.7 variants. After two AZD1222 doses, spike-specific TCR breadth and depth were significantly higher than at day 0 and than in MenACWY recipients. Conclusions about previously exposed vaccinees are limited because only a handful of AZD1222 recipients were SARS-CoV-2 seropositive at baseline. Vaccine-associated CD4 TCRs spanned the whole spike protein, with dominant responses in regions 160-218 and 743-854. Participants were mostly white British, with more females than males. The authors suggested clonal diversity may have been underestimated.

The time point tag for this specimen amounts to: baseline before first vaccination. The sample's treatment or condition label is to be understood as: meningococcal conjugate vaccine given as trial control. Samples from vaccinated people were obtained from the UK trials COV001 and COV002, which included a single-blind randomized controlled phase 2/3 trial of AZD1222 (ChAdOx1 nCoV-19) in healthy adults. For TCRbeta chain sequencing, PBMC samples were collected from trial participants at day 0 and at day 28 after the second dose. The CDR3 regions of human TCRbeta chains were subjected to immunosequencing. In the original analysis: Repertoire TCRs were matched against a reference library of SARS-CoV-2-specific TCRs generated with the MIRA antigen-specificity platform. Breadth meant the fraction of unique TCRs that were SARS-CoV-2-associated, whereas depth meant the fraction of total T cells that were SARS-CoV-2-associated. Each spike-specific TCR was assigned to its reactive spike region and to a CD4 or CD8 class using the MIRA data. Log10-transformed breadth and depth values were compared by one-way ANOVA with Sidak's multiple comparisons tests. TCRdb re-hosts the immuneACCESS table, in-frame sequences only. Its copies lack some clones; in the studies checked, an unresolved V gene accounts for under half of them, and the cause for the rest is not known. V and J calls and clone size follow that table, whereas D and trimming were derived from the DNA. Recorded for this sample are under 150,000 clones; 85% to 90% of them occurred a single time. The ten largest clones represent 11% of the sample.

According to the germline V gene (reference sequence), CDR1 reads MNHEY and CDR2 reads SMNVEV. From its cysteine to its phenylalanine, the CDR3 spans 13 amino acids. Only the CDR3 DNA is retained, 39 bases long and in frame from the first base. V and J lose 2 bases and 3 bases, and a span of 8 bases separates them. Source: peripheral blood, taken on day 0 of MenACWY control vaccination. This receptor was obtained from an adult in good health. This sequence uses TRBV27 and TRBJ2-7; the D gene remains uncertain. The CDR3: CASSLRPFYEQYF. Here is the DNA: TGTGCCAGCAGTTTACGGCCCTTCTACGAGCAGTACTTC.